The clone carrying this T cell receptor (beta chain) has at least ten counts. This specimen comes from a study of regulatory T cells in long-lasting Graves disease. The time point here: newly diagnosed GD, antithyroid drugs for less than 3 months. PBMC-extracted RNA yielded the TCR library. To make TCR beta libraries, researchers used iRepertoire HTBI primers and Arm-PCR of CDR3 regions. TCRdb passed the multiplex PCR reads through MiXCR, listing each CDR3 protein once. The sample lists 350,000 to 550,000 distinct CDR3 sequences, 14% occurring once. The J segment lost 6 bases and the V segment lost 0 bases, leaving 1 base of the junction unmatched. The CDR3 extends over 13 amino acids. Germline CDR1 KGHSH, CDR2 LQKENI. These same records also appear under a second study, on T cells in Graves' hyperthyroidism and ophthalmopathy.

The sample here was peripheral blood mononuclear cells (PBMCs), taken at new diagnosis, from a patient treated with antithyroid drugs. J is TRBJ1-2 and V is TRBV18; TRBD1 agrees at 7 bases. The clonotype comes from a woman in her forties or fifties with Graves disease. The CDR3, as DNA: TGTGCCAGCTCACCACCGACAGGGAATGGCTACACCTTC. Residues: CASSPPTGNGYTF.